One and the same sample provided the 28 T cell receptor beta chains below, sequenced in a study of blood T cell repertoires in COVID-19. Sequenced by immunoSEQ multiplex PCR; TCRdb stores in-frame clones only, minus some. This table holds about 80,000 clones, roughly 89% found once. Sample: peripheral blood. Every receptor here comes from a woman older than 75 with active or convalescent COVID-19.

This clone was detected only once. This clone may be a read error of a much larger clone one base away. DNA of the CDR3: TGTGCCAGAAGCTTGGGAGGACAGGGCACTCAGCCCCAGCATTTT. This codes for CARSLGGQGTQPQHF. The chain combines TRBV5-3 with TRBJ1-5, with 8 positions matching TRBD1. TRBV5-3 is known as an ORF, though its function is uncertain. V trimming: 0 bases; J trimming: 6 bases; junction bases outside the gene matches: 5. The CDR3 totals 15 residues.

The chain carries TRBV9 and TRBJ2-1, with 11 bases matching TRBD2. Germline CDR1 and CDR2: SGDLS and YYNGEE. This CDR3 is 15 amino acids long. Trimming at V came to 1 base and at J to 7 bases, leaving 4 bases not matched to a gene. CDR3 protein: CASSVRSGRGNEQFF. Here the CDR3 DNA reads TGTGCCAGCAGCGTACGTAGCGGGAGGGGAAATGAGCAGTTCTTC.

The chain links TRBV5-5 to TRBJ1-2; the D is unclear. The CDR3 is 13 residues long. In germline, CDR1 is SGHKS, CDR2 YYEKEE (reference sequence). With 1 base removed from V and 3 bases from J, the gap between germline ends came to 7 bases. CDR3 protein: CASSLSPDYGYTF. As DNA, the CDR3 is TGTGCCAGCAGCTTGTCCCCGGACTATGGCTACACCTTC.

The chain employs TRBV7-9 and TRBJ2-2; 8 bases fit TRBD1. Germline V gene data show CDR1 as SEHNR and CDR2 as FQNEAQ (reference sequence). The ends lost 6 bases at V and 5 bases at J; junction bases unmatched: 8. CDR3 length: 15 amino acids. CDR3 sequence (DNA): TGTGCCAGCAGGGATAGGACAGGGAGTACCGGGGAGCTGTTTTTT. It is translated as CASRDRTGSTGELFF.

The V gene is TRBV18, the J gene TRBJ1-4, with D possibly being TRBD1 (6 bases). Germline V gene lookup returns CDR1 KGHSH and CDR2 LQKENI. Deletions cut 5 bases from V and 8 bases from J, with 12 bases between. The CDR3 covers 13 residues. In nucleotides, the CDR3 is TGTGCCAGCTCAAGCAACAGGGAAGAAAAACTGTTTTTT. This gives the protein CASSSNREEKLFF.

The chain combines TRBV28 with TRBJ2-7, with a weak D call TRBD2 (5 bases). The CDR3 extends over 13 amino acids. Germline assignment: CDR1 MDHEN and CDR2 SYDVKM. Trimming took off 6 bases at V and 2 bases at J, with 11 bases between the two ends. DNA for the CDR3: TGTGCCAGCAGGACGGGGAACCCCTACGAGCAGTACTTC. Translation gives CASRTGNPYEQYF.

The V call is TRBV30, the J call TRBJ1-2; 9 bases line up with TRBD1. V dropped 4 bases and J dropped 1; count of bases not matched to a gene: 10. The germline gives CDR1 GTSNPN, CDR2 SVGIG (reference sequence). This CDR3 region has 16 residues. Here the CDR3 DNA reads TGTGCCTGGACTGGGACAGGGATGCCTTTTAACTATGGCTACACCTTC. This encodes CAWTGTGMPFNYGYTF.

The chain is built from TRBV4-1 and TRBJ2-1; maybe TRBD2 (6 bases). CDR1 is MGHRA, CDR2 YSYEKL, per germline. Trimming took off 5 bases at V and 13 bases at J, with 15 bases between the two ends. This CDR3 contains 12 residues. The CDR3 sequence is CASSAERTTQFF. The CDR3 DNA reads TGCGCCAGCAGCGCCGAACGGACTACCCAGTTCTTC.

The rearrangement links TRBV4-1 to TRBJ2-7, with D perhaps TRBD2 (5 bases). This CDR3 is 15 amino acids long. The ends were cut back, 4 bases at V and 4 bases at J, with 17 bases in the middle. Germline V CDR1 and CDR2: MGHRA, YSYEKL. CDR3 coding DNA: TGCGCCAGCAGCCGAGATGAGGCATGGGAGTACGAGCAGTACTTC. This encodes CASSRDEAWEYEQYF.

As DNA, the CDR3 is TGTGCCAGCAGCGGACAGGGATTACACGAGCAGTACTTC. This sequence encodes CASSGQGLHEQYF. This rearrangement joins TRBV7-2 to TRBJ2-7; 8 bases align to TRBD1. Unmatched junction bases numbered 5, after V lost 5 bases and J lost 5 bases. Looked up from germline, CDR1 is SGHTA and CDR2 is FQGNSA. The CDR3 is made up of 13 amino acids.

The rearrangement joins TRBV4-1 to TRBJ2-4, with 8 bases fitting TRBD2. The V gene's germline CDR1 is MGHRA and CDR2 YSYEKL. V shed 0 bases and J 15 bases; nucleotides not matched to a gene: 13. The CDR3 runs 15 residues. Here the CDR3 DNA reads TGCGCCAGCAGCCAAGAAGGACGGGCGGGGGGTCCCCGGTACTTC. Translated, it gives CASSQEGRAGGPRYF.

The chain links TRBV4-1 to TRBJ2-2; the D is unclear. The ends were cut back, 2 bases at V and 1 base at J, with 5 bases in the middle. The CDR3 covers 14 residues. Germline V gene sequence: CDR1 MGHRA, CDR2 YSYEKL. CDR3 DNA sequence: TGCGCCAGCAGCCAATCCCTGAACACCGGGGAGCTGTTTTTT. Protein product: CASSQSLNTGELFF.

This clone was seen only a few times. The chain carries TRBV18 and TRBJ2-7; 7 bases are shared with TRBD1. This CDR3 has 13 amino acids. The junction had 7 bases not matched to a gene; V was cut back by 6 bases and J by 5 bases. Germline V gives CDR1 KGHSH, CDR2 LQKENI. CDR3 sequence reads: CASSKQGNDEQYF. DNA of the CDR3: TGTGCCAGCTCCAAACAGGGGAACGACGAGCAGTACTTC.

V gene TRBV2 combines with J gene TRBJ2-7; perhaps TRBD2 as D (6 bases). Looked up from germline, CDR1 is SNHLY and CDR2 is FYNNEI. Deletions cut 7 bases from V and 0 bases from J, with 13 bases between. The CDR3 extends over 14 amino acids. In DNA form, the CDR3 reads TGTGCCAGCAATAAGGGACTCCTCTCCTACGAGCAGTACTTC. It encodes CASNKGLLSYEQYF.

The DNA for the CDR3 is TGTGCCAGCAGTTTGAAGGGGTATGGGACCCAGTACTTC. This encodes CASSLKGYGTQYF. This chain uses TRBV28 with TRBJ2-5, with a possible D match to TRBD1 (5 bases). The V and J ends lost 3 bases and 7 bases respectively, with 12 bases between them. This CDR3 is 13 amino acids long. Germline CDR1 MDHEN, CDR2 SYDVKM.

The sample holds a few counts of this clone. The chain employs TRBV4-1 and TRBJ2-3; 9 bases are a match to TRBD2. Germline trimming cut 3 bases from V and 1 base from J; bases unmatched to any gene: 5. CDR1 and CDR2 from the germline V gene are MGHRA and YSYEKL. The CDR3 has 16 residues. In DNA, the CDR3 is TGCGCCAGCAGCCAGGCGGGGGGGCAGGGCACAGATACGCAGTATTTT. Translated: CASSQAGGQGTDTQYF.

The chain employs TRBV5-4 and TRBJ2-1, with 7 positions matching TRBD1. Looked up from germline, CDR1 is SGHNT and CDR2 is YYREEE (reference sequence). The CDR3 is made up of 14 amino acids. V trimming: 0 bases; J trimming: 5 bases; junction bases outside the gene matches: 2. The CDR3: CASSLGQGNNEQFF. DNA for the CDR3: TGTGCCAGCAGCTTGGGACAGGGAAACAATGAGCAGTTCTTC. The complete variable domain, with remaining parts taken from reference TRBV5-4 and TRBJ2-1, reads ETGVTQSPTHLIKTRGQQVTLRCSSQSGHNTVSWYQQALGQGPQFIFQYYREEENGRGNFPPRFSGLQFPNYSSELNVNALELDDSALYLCASSLGQGNNEQFFGPGTRLTVL.

The rearrangement joins TRBV6-5 to TRBJ2-5; TRBD2 might be the D (6 bases). CDR3 length equals 11 residues. Germline values: CDR1 MNHEY, CDR2 SVGAGI. Trimming took 8 bases from V and 8 from J, leaving 12 bases between them. CDR3 nucleotides: TGTGCCAGCGCTGGGGGAGGAACCCAGTACTTC. Its translation: CASAGGGTQYF.

The V and J genes are TRBV11-2 and TRBJ1-1, with D maybe TRBD1 (5 bases). This CDR3 region has 19 residues. CDR1 is SGHAT and CDR2 is FQNNGV in the germline V gene. V was pared by 0 bases and J by 5 bases, with 25 bases between. DNA of the CDR3: TGTGCCAGCAGCTTAGATTCATTTCGCGGGGGGAATAAGAATACTGAAGCTTTCTTT. Translation gives CASSLDSFRGGNKNTEAFF.

V is TRBV30 and J is TRBJ1-1; D is uncertain. Germline V gives CDR1 GTSNPN, CDR2 SVGIG (reference sequence). V lost 3 bases and J lost 4, with 15 bases in between. This CDR3 is built from 14 residues. CDR3 in amino acids: CAWSRRGRTTEAFF. The CDR3, as DNA: TGTGCCTGGAGCCGACGGGGTCGGACCACTGAAGCTTTCTTT.

This chain uses TRBV5-1 with TRBJ2-5; 14 bases align to TRBD2. The CDR3 sequence is 19 residues long. The V segment lost 0 bases and the J segment 2 bases; nucleotides outside the gene matches: 9. Germline V gene lookup returns CDR1 SGHRS and CDR2 YFSETQ. This CDR3 is CASSLGGLAGVGAQETQYF. CDR3 bases: TGCGCCAGCAGCTTGGGGGGACTAGCGGGAGTCGGCGCACAAGAGACCCAGTACTTC.

The chain employs TRBV7-8 and TRBJ1-2; possible D gene TRBD1, 6 bases. V lost 5 bases, J lost 5 bases, and 15 bases lay in between. Per germline, CDR1 SGHVS and CDR2 FQNEAQ. The CDR3 spans 14 residues. The CDR3 DNA follows: TGTGCCAGCAGCCCTCACGCGGGGGCTTATGGCTACACCTTC. It codes for CASSPHAGAYGYTF. The full variable domain, with the rest looked up from reference TRBV7-8 and TRBJ1-2, is GAGVSQSPRYKVAKRGQDVALRCDPISGHVSLFWYQQALGQGPEFLTYFQNEAQLDKSGLPSDRFFAERPEGSVSTLKIQRTQQEDSAVYLCASSPHAGAYGYTFGSGTRLTVV.

This clone was seen a single time. V gene TRBV19 combines with J gene TRBJ2-3; no definite D call. CDR3 length equals 15 residues. Germline lookup yields CDR1 LNHDA and CDR2 SQIVND (reference sequence). V was shortened by 8 bases and J by 0 bases, with 15 bases between the two germline ends. The CDR3 nucleotides are TGTGCCAGTGGTCCTTTCGACGGGAGCACAGATACGCAGTATTTT. As protein: CASGPFDGSTDTQYF.

V and J are TRBV10-2 and TRBJ1-5, with TRBD1 matching over 7 bases. The CDR3 totals 16 residues. The trim removed 4 bases at V and 2 bases at J, leaving 8 bases unmatched. Germline V gene data show CDR1 as WSHSY and CDR2 as SAAADI. The chain's CDR3 is CASSGGGGMGNQPQHF. The CDR3 region has the DNA TGCGCCAGCAGTGGAGGGGGCGGTATGGGCAATCAGCCCCAGCATTTT.

V gene TRBV11-2 combines with J gene TRBJ1-2, with 7 nucleotides matching TRBD1. CDR1 is SGHAT, CDR2 FQNNGV, per germline. V shed 1 base, J shed 6 bases, and the junction held 2 bases outside the gene matches. CDR3 size: 13 residues. The CDR3 region is CASSLGQGNGYTF. The CDR3 DNA is TGTGCCAGCAGCTTAGGACAGGGAAATGGCTACACCTTC.

This clone was seen a handful of times. V is TRBV7-2 and J is TRBJ2-1, with 7 bases lining up with TRBD2. This CDR3 comprises 14 residues. Germline-derived CDR1 and CDR2 are SGHTA and FQGNSA. V lost 4 bases, J lost 7 bases, and 7 bases stayed unmatched. CDR3 protein: CASSSNGLGNEQFF. DNA of the CDR3: TGTGCCAGCAGCTCGAACGGACTAGGGAATGAGCAGTTCTTC. The whole variable domain, filled in from reference TRBV7-2 and TRBJ2-1, reads GAGVSQSPSNKVTEKGKDVELRCDPISGHTALYWYRQSLGQGLEFLIYFQGNSAPDKSGLPSDRFSAERTGGSVSTLTIQRTQQEDSAVYLCASSSNGLGNEQFFGPGTRLTVL.

The chain recombines TRBV7-9 with TRBJ2-3, with TRBD2 matching over 7 bases. With V trimmed by 4 bases and J by 6 bases, 13 bases remained unmatched. CDR1 and CDR2 (germline): SEHNR, FQNEAQ (reference sequence). The CDR3 loop spans 16 amino acids. CDR3 sequence (DNA): TGTGCCAGCAGCTCCAGGCTAGCGGAGGAGTCGGATACGCAGTATTTT. It is translated as CASSSRLAEESDTQYF.

This clone was seen only a few times. This chain connects TRBV7-9 to TRBJ1-1; perhaps TRBD1 as D (6 bases). Germline values: CDR1 SEHNR, CDR2 FQNEAQ (reference sequence). CDR3 length: 13 residues. V lost 4 bases and J lost 1, with 7 bases in between. The CDR3 region is CASSSTGNTEAFF. CDR3 sequence (DNA): TGTGCCAGCAGCTCGACAGGGAACACTGAAGCTTTCTTT.